This T cell receptor (beta chain) emerged from a study of blood T cells in healthy people across ages. General study points: Possibly confounding the expanded clonotype changes was the fact that donor CMV status was unknown.

Total RNA extracted from each sample amounted to at least 5 micrograms. About this clonotype: The target antigen is unknown.

The CDR3 has 14 amino acids. Trimming took off 8 bases at V and 3 bases at J, with 18 bases between the two ends. Germline V lookup: CDR1 DFQATT, CDR2 SNEGSKA (reference sequence). A sample-barcoded 5' primer and a J-beta primer mix were used in a second PCR of roughly 6 to 11 cycles. Every cDNA molecule bore a tag from a template-switch adaptor containing 12 random nucleotides. MiXCR, applied by TCRdb to the 5' RACE reads, yields one record per CDR3 protein. Of about 1.4 million distinct CDR3 sequences in the sample, around 55% are singletons; the top ten hold under 8.5%. V and J are TRBV20-1 and TRBJ2-3; TRBD1 might be the D (6 bases). Material for sequencing was blood. The TCR comes from a man in his late teens or twenties in good health. The CDR3 spells CSLKPGQGTDTQYF. CDR3 sequence (DNA): TGCAGTCTAAAACCGGGACAAGGGACAGATACGCAGTATTTT.